This TCR beta chain was obtained from a study of Ad26.COV2.S vaccination and SARS-CoV-2 variants (dated by TCRdb to about 2021). Background for the entire study: Sequencing of the TCRbeta repertoire served to evaluate the specificity and breadth of SARS-CoV-2-reactive T cell receptors following Ad26.COV2.S vaccination. A total of roughly 32 samples were included in the TCR-sequenced set, comprising around 19 Ad26.COV2.S vaccine recipients, 5 placebo recipients and 8 SARS-CoV-2 convalescent individuals.

TCRbeta CDR3 regions were sequenced with the immunoSEQ Assay. After extraction, genomic DNA underwent amplification by bias-controlled multiplex PCR, followed by high-throughput sequencing. As for how the authors treated the data: Collapsing and filtering of sequences were performed to quantify the absolute abundance of each unique TCRbeta CDR3 region. Usable DNA was measured by amplifying reference genes present in all nucleated cells, and TCRbeta template counts were normalized to that usable DNA to estimate T cell fraction. Repertoire TCRs were annotated as SARS-CoV-2-specific by exact matching of V gene, CDR3 amino acid sequence and J gene to a known reactive TCR set. The reference SARS-CoV-2 TCR set came from MIRA and was filtered for enrichment in COVID-19-positive ImmuneCODE repertoires, removing public or cross-reactive TCRs. Using the MIRA antigens, annotated TCRs were further analysed by specific ORF or by position within an ORF. Breadth was defined as the number of annotated unique rearrangements divided by the total number of unique productive rearrangements, and depth was defined as the summed frequency of the annotated unique rearrangements. TCR breadth was compared between groups using two-sided Wilcoxon rank-sum tests. TCRdb took this table from immuneACCESS and kept in-frame rearrangements with V and J called. Such tables lack part of the clones; where checked against another copy, unresolved V genes explain under half of the gap, and the rest is unexplained. V and J calls and clone size are copied from that table; D and trimming were computed from the DNA. A total of over 85,000 clones appear in this sample, around three quarters of them only once. Of the sample, around 16% is held by the ten largest clones.

Interpreted using the paper, the time point label stands for: individuals recovered from natural SARS-CoV-2 infection. The investigation overall reported the following: Vaccine and placebo recipients had comparable non-spike TCR breadth, which fits with the vaccine containing only spike. It was noted by the authors that total T cell responses may have been underestimated by the TCR breadth and depth analyses. Substantial breadth of spike-specific CD8+ and CD4+ T cell responses was reported after vaccination. Spike-specific TCR breadth was higher in Ad26.COV2.S recipients than in placebo recipients (P = 0.0014).

Turning to this clone: Its antigen target is currently unknown. A junction end diverges from the germline sequence, so it may reflect a read error. Other DNA variants within this sample encode the same CDR3.

According to the germline V gene, CDR1 reads MRHNA and CDR2 reads SNTAGT. The CDR3 runs 14 amino acids, cysteine and phenylalanine included. CDR3 DNA is the only sequence kept; it has 42 bases, read in frame from the first base. This TCR derives from a human donor who had recovered from COVID-19. Sequenced here: peripheral blood, sampled after recovery from COVID-19. The chain couples TRBV6-4 to TRBJ1-1; the D gene cannot be named for sure. The DNA reads as follows: TGTGCCACCAAAGCCGGGCCGGGCGACACTGAAGCCTTCTTT. Translated, this is CATKAGPGDTEAFF.